The 26 T cell receptor beta chains below were found in one sample sequenced in a study of regulatory T cells in long-lasting Graves disease. To make TCR beta libraries, researchers used iRepertoire HTBI primers and Arm-PCR of CDR3 regions. Using its own MiXCR run on the multiplex PCR reads, TCRdb lists one record per CDR3 protein. Of around 400,000 distinct CDR3 sequences in the sample, 12% were seen once. Described time point: newly diagnosed GD, antithyroid drugs for less than 3 months. RNA from PBMCs was the source of the TCR library. The data were also submitted as part of a second study, on T cells in Graves' hyperthyroidism and ophthalmopathy.

The material was peripheral blood mononuclear cells (PBMCs), obtained at new diagnosis, from a patient treated with antithyroid drugs. The receptors shown here come from a woman younger than 35 with Graves disease.

The chain recombines TRBV14 with TRBJ2-3; 10 bases match TRBD1. CDR1 is SGHDN, CDR2 FVKESK, per germline. Losses at the gene ends were 3 bases for V and 6 bases for J; bases not matched to a gene: 6. The CDR3 is 15 residues long. CDR3 DNA sequence: TGTGCCAGCAGCCAGAGGGGACAGGGGACCGATACGCAGTATTTT. This codes for CASSQRGQGTDTQYF.

The chain has TRBV6-2 or TRBV6-3 and TRBJ2-7, with TRBD2 matching 12 bases. CDR1 and CDR2 from the germline V gene are MNHEY and SVGEGT. After removal of 5 bases from V and 0 bases from J, the junction contained 8 bases not matched to a gene. The CDR3 loop spans 17 amino acids. This chain's CDR3 is CASSEGLTSGSSYEQYF. Written as DNA, the CDR3 is TGTGCCAGCAGTGAAGGGCTGACTAGCGGGAGCTCCTACGAGCAGTACTTC.

This clonotype came up many times. This chain connects TRBV20-1 to TRBJ2-7, with 12 bases lining up with TRBD2. Germline CDR1 and CDR2: DFQATT and SNEGSKA (reference sequence). The CDR3 covers 18 residues. The J segment lost 1 base and the V segment lost 0 bases, leaving 10 bases of the junction unmatched. CDR3: CSARETSGSQSWSYEQYF. CDR3 coding DNA: TGCAGTGCTAGAGAGACTAGCGGGAGTCAATCGTGGTCCTACGAGCAGTACTTC.

Only a few counts were recorded for this clonotype. The chain links TRBV18 to TRBJ2-1, with D perhaps assigned TRBD1 or TRBD2 (5 bases each). The germline V gene has CDR1 KGHSH and CDR2 LQKENI. CDR3 length: 16 amino acids. V lost 3 bases, J lost 6 bases, and 18 bases lay in between. Written as DNA, the CDR3 is TGTGCCAGCTCACCGATGTGGGGACGACAGTCCAATGAGCAGTTCTTC. This encodes CASSPMWGRQSNEQFF.

Only a few counts were recorded for this clonotype. The CDR3 reads CASSLIKTQYF. CDR3 nucleotides: TGTGCCAGCAGCTTAATAAAGACCCAGTACTTC. This sequence joins TRBV7-6 and TRBJ2-5; D ambiguous. With 2 bases removed from V and 6 bases from J, the gap between germline ends came to 4 bases. The CDR3 is 11 amino acids. CDR1 and CDR2 (germline): SGHVS, FNYEAQ.

Ten or more counts support this clonotype. The chain joins TRBV20-1 to TRBJ2-2, with D maybe TRBD2 (6 bases). The CDR3 contains 13 residues. Trimming pared 7 bases from V and 2 bases from J, leaving 11 bases between. CDR1 is DFQATT, CDR2 SNEGSKA, per germline (reference sequence). CDR3 in amino acids: CSVGSGNTGELFF. The DNA for the CDR3 is TGCAGTGTGGGTAGCGGAAACACCGGGGAGCTGTTTTTT.

This clonotype was seen many times. This chain joins TRBV7-8 and TRBJ2-5; 7 bases map to TRBD1. From germline, CDR1 is SGHVS and CDR2 FQNEAQ. The CDR3 covers 15 residues. V shed 0 bases, J shed 4 bases, and the junction held 5 bases outside the gene matches. CDR3 amino acids: CASSLAIPGGETQYF. The CDR3 DNA sequence: TGTGCCAGCAGCTTAGCGATACCAGGGGGAGAGACCCAGTACTTC.

Turning to this clonotype: Possible read error: a much larger clone is one base away. The V and J genes are TRBV6-2 or TRBV6-3 and TRBJ1-2, with TRBD1 as a possible D gene (5 bases). Germline lookup yields CDR1 MNHEY and CDR2 SVGEGT. The CDR3 sequence is 14 residues long. CDR3 nucleotides: TGTGCCAGCAGTTACCGGGACGGATTCTATGGCTGCACCTTC. Residues: CASSYRDGFYGCTF.

Many counts were recorded for this clonotype. CDR3 residues: CASRGGNEQYF. In nucleotides, the CDR3 is TGTGCCAGCAGGGGAGGGAACGAGCAGTACTTC. The chain has TRBV27 and TRBJ2-7; 7 positions match TRBD2. Germline values: CDR1 MNHEY, CDR2 SMNVEV (reference sequence). The CDR3 totals 11 residues. Germline trimming cut 6 bases from V and 5 bases from J; bases unmatched to any gene: 1.

This clonotype was observed at least ten times. The chain recombines TRBV19 with TRBJ2-1; D remains ambiguous. Germline V gene lookup returns CDR1 LNHDA and CDR2 SQIVND (reference sequence). This CDR3 spans 14 amino acids. With 6 bases removed from V and 3 bases from J, the gap between germline ends came to 12 bases. CDR3 sequence (DNA): TGTGCCAGTAGAATCCGGGCTCGCTACAATGAGCAGTTCTTC. This sequence encodes CASRIRARYNEQFF.

This clonotype appeared many times. The chain links TRBV2 to TRBJ1-5, with no clear D. CDR1 SNHLY and CDR2 FYNNEI come from the germline V gene. The germline V and J ends were trimmed by 3 bases and 3 bases, with 9 bases remaining between them. There are 14 residues in the CDR3. CDR3 region: CASSDRGNNQPQHF. In nucleotides, the CDR3 is TGTGCCAGCAGTGATCGAGGAAACAATCAGCCCCAGCATTTT.

The chain is built from TRBV18 and TRBJ2-3; TRBD2 agrees at 9 bases. Germline V gene lookup returns CDR1 KGHSH and CDR2 LQKENI. This CDR3 is 16 amino acids long. V lost 3 bases and J lost 4; bases outside the gene matches: 8. The CDR3 DNA follows: TGTGCCAGCTCACCGACTGGCGGGGGGGCCGCAGATACGCAGTATTTT. It specifies CASSPTGGGAADTQYF.

This clonotype was detected a few times. The chain combines TRBV6-5 with TRBJ2-7; D possibly corresponds to TRBD2 (5 bases). Trimming stripped 2 bases from V and 7 bases from J, with 18 bases between. The CDR3 loop spans 15 amino acids. Germline V gene data show CDR1 as MNHEY and CDR2 as SVGAGI. CDR3 amino acids: CASSYGRVGDQEQYF. In DNA, the CDR3 is TGTGCCAGCAGTTACGGGCGGGTCGGGGATCAGGAGCAGTACTTC.

For this clonotype: Likely a read error: the CDR3 ends without its conserved phenylalanine or tryptophan. The chain links TRBV12-3 or TRBV12-4 to TRBJ2-1; D is possibly TRBD2 (5 bases). This CDR3 comprises 15 residues. The germline V and J ends were trimmed by 2 bases and 2 bases, with 10 bases remaining between them. CDR3 bases: TGTGCCAGCAGTTTAATGGGAGTTACCTACAATGAGCAGTTCCTC. This sequence encodes CASSLMGVTYNEQFL.

This clonotype was seen ten or more times. The chain joins TRBV2 to TRBJ1-5, with D maybe TRBD1 (6 bases). CDR1 and CDR2 (germline): SNHLY, FYNNEI. The CDR3 length is 14 residues. V gave up 4 bases and J gave up 7 bases, with 14 bases separating them. CDR3 nucleotide sequence: TGTGCCAGCAGTGCCAGGGGAGCGGGGCAGCCCCAGCATTTT. It specifies CASSARGAGQPQHF.

This clonotype was seen a handful of times. The CDR3 region is CASSLDRGMIWSEQYV. The CDR3 nucleotides are TGTGCCAGCAGCTTAGATCGGGGCATGATATGGTCCGAGCAGTACGTC. J is TRBJ2-7 and V is TRBV7-2; D may be TRBD1 or TRBD2 (5 bases each). Trimming removed 1 base at V and 6 bases at J, with 19 bases between. The CDR3 runs to 16 residues. Germline V gene lookup returns CDR1 SGHTA and CDR2 FQGNSA.

There are a few counts of this clonotype. This may stem from a read error, because a much larger clone lies one nucleotide away. Lacking the conserved final phenylalanine or tryptophan, this CDR3 likely reflects a read error. The V call is TRBV18, the J call TRBJ2-1, with TRBD2 matching 7 bases. Trimming cost V 6 bases and J 6 bases; bases outside gene matches: 2. Germline CDR1 and CDR2: KGHSH and LQKENI. The CDR3 loop spans 12 amino acids. DNA for the CDR3: TGTGCCAGCTCGACTAGCCCCAATGAGCAGTTCCTC. Translating it yields CASSTSPNEQFL.

The chain is built from TRBV5-1 and TRBJ1-1; D may be TRBD1 (6 bases). Germline V gives CDR1 SGHRS, CDR2 YFSETQ. The CDR3 spans 17 residues. V was cut by 1 base and J by 0 bases, with 16 bases left in between. The CDR3 loop is CASSLMVQGTMNTEAFF. The CDR3 DNA is TGCGCCAGCAGCTTGATGGTACAGGGTACAATGAACACTGAAGCTTTCTTT.

This clonotype was seen a handful of times. The V gene is TRBV30, the J gene TRBJ2-2; D possibly uses TRBD1 or TRBD2 (5 bases each). Deletions cut 6 bases from V and 4 bases from J, with 12 bases between. Germline CDR1 GTSNPN, CDR2 SVGIG (reference sequence). The length of the CDR3 is 13 residues. As DNA, the CDR3 is TGTGCCTGCCCCCGGGACCCCACCGGGGAGCTGTTTTTT. Its translation is CACPRDPTGELFF.

In regard to this clonotype: This could be a read error, since a much larger clone is one nucleotide away. The chain uses TRBV7-2 and TRBJ2-5; the D call may be TRBD1 or TRBD2 (6 bases each). From germline, CDR1 is SGHTA and CDR2 FQGNSA. The CDR3 consists of 13 residues. V was pared by 1 base and J by 11 bases, with 14 bases between. The CDR3 region has the DNA TGTGCCAGCAGCTTAGTTAGGGGGGATGAGCAGTACTTC. Protein sequence: CASSLVRGDEQYF.

This chain joins TRBV19 and TRBJ2-7; D unclear. The CDR3 contains 14 residues. Germline CDR1 is LNHDA and CDR2 is SQIVND (reference sequence). Trimming removed 7 bases at V and 0 bases at J, with 13 bases between. The chain's CDR3 is CASISFGFSYEQYF. The CDR3 bases are TGTGCCAGTATTTCTTTCGGATTCTCCTACGAGCAGTACTTC.

This clonotype was observed at least ten times. The rearrangement uses TRBV20-1 and TRBJ2-6; D is undetermined. CDR3 length: 14 amino acids. Germline lookup yields CDR1 DFQATT and CDR2 SNEGSKA (reference sequence). Trimming pared 0 bases from V and 3 bases from J, leaving 6 bases between. The chain's CDR3 is CSARDHYGANVLTF. In nucleotides, the CDR3 is TGCAGTGCTAGAGATCACTATGGGGCCAACGTCCTGACTTTC.

This clonotype was found many times. The chain uses TRBV7-3 and TRBJ1-2, with 7 bases matching TRBD1. The V and J ends lost 2 bases and 7 bases, in that order; junction bases with no gene match: 13. Germline CDR1 is SGHTA and CDR2 is FQGTGA. The CDR3 spans 16 residues. Written as DNA, the CDR3 is TGTGCCAGCAGCTTACAGGGGGTCAATAGTTACTGTGGCTACACCTTC. It codes for CASSLQGVNSYCGYTF.

As to this clonotype: One base away lies a much larger clone, so this may be a sequencing read error. The chain combines TRBV12-3 or TRBV12-4 with TRBJ1-1; 7 bases agree with TRBD1. The J segment lost 7 bases and the V segment lost 10 bases, leaving 6 bases of the junction unmatched. The length of the CDR3 is 11 residues. For the CDR3, the DNA is TGTGCCACCAACAGGGACAGTGAAGCTTTCTTT. This codes for CATNRDSEAFF.

This clonotype showed up many times. The chain uses TRBV30 and TRBJ2-7; D call uncertain. The CDR3 consists of 11 residues. V lost 2 bases to trimming and J lost 5 bases, with 7 bases between them. Looked up from germline, CDR1 is GTSNPN and CDR2 is SVGIG (reference sequence). As DNA, the CDR3 is TGTGCCTGGAGTCAAAGCAACGAGCAGTACTTC. Protein product: CAWSQSNEQYF.

This clonotype was found many times. The CDR3: CASSGTGGAGTGELFF. In nucleotides, the CDR3 is TGTGCCAGCAGCGGTACAGGGGGCGCGGGCACCGGGGAGCTGTTTTTT. This chain connects TRBV9 to TRBJ2-2, with 9 positions matching TRBD1. Germline V lookup: CDR1 SGDLS, CDR2 YYNGEE. V dropped 3 bases and J dropped 4; count of bases not matched to a gene: 7. There are 16 residues in the CDR3.